A selection of T cell receptor beta chains follows, all from one sample in a study of vaccination effects on CD4 cells after COVID-19. Their specific antigens are unknown. Measured with immunoSEQ multiplex PCR; TCRdb has only the in-frame clones, and not every one. Here the sample spans 15,000 or so clones, 76% being singletons. This specimen consisted of CD4+ T cells from PBMCs cultured with HCoV-229E spike peptides, obtained before COVID-19 vaccination. The receptors shown here come from a human donor who received a COVID-19 vaccine. The CDR3 runs from the conserved cysteine through the conserved F or W. The D gene is left open where the match is weak. The listing skips clone size in some rows; elsewhere it reads once, few, many or a size class.

D: TRBD1; V: TRBV19; size: NA; J: TRBJ2-2; DNA: TGTGCCAGTGGACAGGGTAGGGTGGGAAAATTGGACACCGGGGAGCTGTTTTTT; CDR3: CASGQGRVGKLDTGELFF
D: NA; V: TRBV18; size: NA; J: TRBJ1-6; DNA: TGTGCCACCTCCCCTGGGGGGGGTAATTCACCCCTCCACTTT; CDR3: CATSPGGGNSPLHF
D: TRBD1; V: TRBV27; size: NA; J: TRBJ1-1; DNA: TGTGCCAGCAGTTTATCGGGGACAGGGGGGAAGAACACTGAAGCTTTCTTT; CDR3: CASSLSGTGGKNTEAFF
D: NA; V: TRBV29-1; size: NA; J: TRBJ2-2; DNA: TGCAGCGTTGCCCCGGGCGGGAACACCGGGGAGCTGTTTTTT; CDR3: CSVAPGGNTGELFF
D: NA; V: TRBV5-5; size: NA; J: TRBJ2-7; DNA: TGTGCCAGCAGCTTGTATGACAGTGTTACCTACGAGCAGTACTTC; CDR3: CASSLYDSVTYEQYF
D: TRBD1; V: TRBV6-6; size: NA; J: TRBJ1-5; DNA: TGTGCCAGCAGTCCTACAGGGGCGGGCGGCAATCAGCCCCAGCATTTT; CDR3: CASSPTGAGGNQPQHF
D: TRBD2; V: TRBV5-1; size: once; J: TRBJ2-1; DNA: TGCGCCAGCAGGACGACGGGGGGAGCAAACTACAATGAGCAGTTCTTC; CDR3: CASRTTGGANYNEQFF
D: NA; V: TRBV30; size: NA; J: TRBJ1-3; DNA: TGTGCCTGGATATCACGTTGGGGCCCAAACACCATATATTTT; CDR3: CAWISRWGPNTIYF
D: NA; V: TRBV15; size: NA; J: TRBJ1-2; DNA: TGTGCCACCAGCAGGCTGGGGGCTGGCTATGGCTACACCTTC; CDR3: CATSRLGAGYGYTF
D: NA; V: TRBV28; size: NA; J: TRBJ1-2; DNA: TGTGCCAGCAGCCCCTTTGCCTTTGGCTACACCTTC; CDR3: CASSPFAFGYTF
D: NA; V: TRBV3-1/TRBV3-2; size: few; J: TRBJ2-2; DNA: TGTGCCAGCAGCCCGATGCGGGGCACCGGGGAGCTGTTTTTT; CDR3: CASSPMRGTGELFF
D: TRBD1; V: TRBV29-1; size: NA; J: TRBJ2-7; DNA: TGCAGCGTCTTTACAGGGGTCTCCTACGAGCAGTACTTC; CDR3: CSVFTGVSYEQYF
D: NA; V: TRBV7-9; size: NA; J: TRBJ1-3; DNA: TGTGCCAGCAGCTCCCCGGACGGGAATGGAAACACCATATATTTT; CDR3: CASSSPDGNGNTIYF
D: NA; V: TRBV2; size: NA; J: TRBJ1-2; DNA: TGTGCCAGCAGTGAAGCGGGGGGTGCCATTAGTGGCTACACCTTC; CDR3: CASSEAGGAISGYTF
D: TRBD2; V: TRBV27; size: once; J: TRBJ2-7; DNA: TGTGCCAGCAGACGAAGGGTGGCACCCGGACTAGCGGGAGGCGAGGGCTACGAGCAGTACTTC; CDR3: CASRRRVAPGLAGGEGYEQYF
D: TRBD1; V: TRBV4-1; size: NA; J: TRBJ1-5; DNA: TGCGCCAGCAGCCTCGGACAGGGGGCTGATCAGCCCCAGCATTTT; CDR3: CASSLGQGADQPQHF
D: TRBD1; V: TRBV6-5; size: NA; J: TRBJ1-1; DNA: TGTGCCAGCAGTTCCTGGACAGGGGGAGGCACTGAAGCTTTCTTT; CDR3: CASSSWTGGGTEAFF
D: NA; V: TRBV6-6; size: NA; J: TRBJ2-7; DNA: TGTGCCAGCAGTTACTCGAACCTAGAAGGCGAGCAGTACTTC; CDR3: CASSYSNLEGEQYF
D: TRBD1; V: TRBV28; size: NA; J: TRBJ1-3; DNA: TGTGCCAGCAGTGGACCGGGACAGATCTCTGGAAACACCATATATTTT; CDR3: CASSGPGQISGNTIYF
D: TRBD1; V: TRBV28; size: once; J: TRBJ1-5; DNA: TGTGCCAGCAGCCAGGGACAGCCCAATCAGCCCCAGCATTTT; CDR3: CASSQGQPNQPQHF
D: NA; V: TRBV3-1/TRBV3-2; size: NA; J: TRBJ1-5; DNA: TGTGCCAGCAGCCAGGACTCTGAGTTCGGTTTGGCCAATCAGCCCCAGCATTTT; CDR3: CASSQDSEFGLANQPQHF
D: TRBD2; V: TRBV7-2; size: NA; J: TRBJ2-4; DNA: TGTGCCAGCAGCTTAGCGGGACTAGCGGGAAACATTCAGTACTTC; CDR3: CASSLAGLAGNIQYF
D: NA; V: TRBV4-1; size: NA; J: TRBJ2-5; DNA: TGCGCCAGCAGCCAAGATTGGCCCCAACCCCGAGAGACCCAGTACTTC; CDR3: CASSQDWPQPRETQYF
D: TRBD1; V: TRBV2; size: few; J: TRBJ1-2; DNA: TGTGCCAGCAGTGAAGGGCGGGACAGGGGACGTGGCACCTTC; CDR3: CASSEGRDRGRGTF
D: NA; V: TRBV20-1; size: NA; J: TRBJ1-6; DNA: TGCAGTGCTAGTTTGAATGGACCACTAAATTCACCCCTCCACTTT; CDR3: CSASLNGPLNSPLHF
D: TRBD1; V: TRBV5-6; size: NA; J: TRBJ1-1; DNA: TGTGCCAGCAGCTTGCAGGGGGACACTGAAGCTTTCTTT; CDR3: CASSLQGDTEAFF
D: NA; V: TRBV3-1/TRBV3-2; size: once; J: TRBJ2-3; DNA: TGTGCCAGCAGCCAATTCCCGGGTACGCAGTATTTT; CDR3: CASSQFPGTQYF
D: TRBD1; V: TRBV7-9; size: NA; J: TRBJ1-4; DNA: TGTGCCAGCAGCCAGGGACAGTATGAAAAACTGTTTTTT; CDR3: CASSQGQYEKLFF
D: NA; V: TRBV7-9; size: NA; J: TRBJ2-3; DNA: TGTGCCAGCTCCCAGGGGGGGGGCCCTACAGATACGCAGTATTTT; CDR3: CASSQGGGPTDTQYF
D: NA; V: TRBV10-2; size: NA; J: TRBJ1-2; DNA: TGCGCCAGCAGCCCGGGAACTAACTATGGCTACACCTTC; CDR3: CASSPGTNYGYTF
D: NA; V: TRBV7-3; size: NA; J: TRBJ2-7; DNA: TGTGCCAGCAGCTTAATGGGCAGGGGATACGAGCAGTACTTC; CDR3: CASSLMGRGYEQYF
D: NA; V: TRBV30; size: NA; J: TRBJ1-6; DNA: TGTGCCTGGAGTTTTTCGGAAGGTCGGGTTTCACCCCTCCACTTT; CDR3: CAWSFSEGRVSPLHF
D: NA; V: TRBV5-4; size: once; J: TRBJ1-2; DNA: TGTGCCAGCAGCGACCAGGGGAACTATGGCTACACCTTC; CDR3: CASSDQGNYGYTF
D: NA; V: TRBV4-1; size: NA; J: TRBJ1-3; DNA: TGCGCCAGCAGCCAAGGAACAGGGCTTGGAAACACCATATATTTT; CDR3: CASSQGTGLGNTIYF
D: NA; V: TRBV12-3/TRBV12-4; size: NA; J: TRBJ2-1; DNA: TGTGCCAGCAGTTTAAGAGAGGGTGAGCAGTTCTTC; CDR3: CASSLREGEQFF
D: NA; V: TRBV21-1; size: NA; J: TRBJ1-6; DNA: TGTGCCAGCAGCAAATGGGGGGTGGGCGATTCACCCCTCCACTTT; CDR3: CASSKWGVGDSPLHF
D: TRBD1; V: TRBV7-8; size: NA; J: TRBJ1-5; DNA: TGTGCCAGCAGCTTATCCCGGACAGGGGTGCAGCCCCAGCATTTT; CDR3: CASSLSRTGVQPQHF
D: NA; V: TRBV6-5; size: NA; J: TRBJ1-3; DNA: TGTGCCAGCGGTTTTGGAAACACCATATATTTT; CDR3: CASGFGNTIYF
D: NA; V: TRBV7-8; size: NA; J: TRBJ1-3; DNA: TGTGCCAGCAGCTTAGAAGAGGGCTCTGGAAACACCATATATTTT; CDR3: CASSLEEGSGNTIYF
D: NA; V: TRBV11-2; size: NA; J: TRBJ1-1; DNA: TGTGCCAGCAGCGCCAGGCGGGGAGGGAACACTGAAGCTTTCTTT; CDR3: CASSARRGGNTEAFF
D: TRBD2; V: TRBV3-1/TRBV3-2; size: NA; J: TRBJ2-2; DNA: TGTGCCAGCAGCCGAGAGCTAGCGGACACCGGGGAGCTGTTTTTT; CDR3: CASSRELADTGELFF
D: NA; V: TRBV18; size: NA; J: TRBJ2-7; DNA: TGTGCCAGCTCACCACCGGCCAGGGACTACGAGCAGTACTTC; CDR3: CASSPPARDYEQYF
D: NA; V: TRBV20-1; size: few; J: TRBJ1-2; DNA: TGCAGTGCTAGTGGGCAGGGTCGGGCCTTC; CDR3: CSASGQGRAF
D: NA; V: TRBV20-1; size: NA; J: TRBJ1-1; DNA: TGCAGTGCTAGAGTGCCATCTGAAGCTTTCTTT; CDR3: CSARVPSEAFF
D: NA; V: TRBV2; size: NA; J: TRBJ2-1; DNA: TGTGCCAGCAGTGAGGAGGGGAGCTCCTACAATGAGCAGTTCTTC; CDR3: CASSEEGSSYNEQFF
D: NA; V: TRBV6-5; size: NA; J: TRBJ1-1; DNA: TGTGCCAGCAGTTATAATGGGGGCGCGAACACTGAAGCTTTCTTT; CDR3: CASSYNGGANTEAFF
D: NA; V: TRBV10-3; size: NA; J: TRBJ1-5; DNA: TGTGCCATCAGTGACGCTAGCAATCAGCCCCAGCATTTT; CDR3: CAISDASNQPQHF
D: NA; V: TRBV10-3; size: NA; J: TRBJ2-1; DNA: TGTGCCATCAGTGGGTTGAGGAATCGATTCTACAATGAGCAGTTCTTC; CDR3: CAISGLRNRFYNEQFF
D: TRBD1; V: TRBV7-2; size: NA; J: TRBJ1-2; DNA: TGTGCCAGCAGCTCCGGGACAGGGAACTATGGCTACACCTTC; CDR3: CASSSGTGNYGYTF
D: NA; V: TRBV7-2; size: NA; J: TRBJ2-2; DNA: TGTGCCAGCAGCTTAGACGGTGGCACCGGGGAGCTGTTTTTT; CDR3: CASSLDGGTGELFF
D: NA; V: TRBV6-5; size: NA; J: TRBJ1-2; DNA: TGTGCCAGTTATAGGCCGGGTTTCAAGTATGGCTACACCTTC; CDR3: CASYRPGFKYGYTF
D: NA; V: TRBV7-9; size: NA; J: TRBJ2-7; DNA: TGTGCCAGCAGCCCCACCACTTCAACACAGGGATTTAGCTCCTACGAGCAGTACTTC; CDR3: CASSPTTSTQGFSSYEQYF
D: NA; V: TRBV5-1; size: NA; J: TRBJ1-2; DNA: TGCGCCAGCAGCTTGGGCGCGAACTATGGCTACACCTTC; CDR3: CASSLGANYGYTF
D: NA; V: TRBV2; size: NA; J: TRBJ1-2; DNA: TGTGCCAGCAGTGAGGTCGGCAGCACTAACTATGGCTACACCTTC; CDR3: CASSEVGSTNYGYTF
D: NA; V: TRBV30; size: NA; J: TRBJ1-2; DNA: TGTGCCTGCGTGGGGGACCGAGATAGACCCTATGGCTACACCTTC; CDR3: CACVGDRDRPYGYTF
D: TRBD2; V: TRBV7-2; size: NA; J: TRBJ2-1; DNA: TGTGCCAGCACCCTAGGGCTAGCGGGAGTAGTTGAGCAGTTCTTC; CDR3: CASTLGLAGVVEQFF
D: NA; V: TRBV18; size: NA; J: TRBJ2-7; DNA: TGTGCCAGCTCAGTACAAGGGGGACTCTCCTACGAGCAGTACTTC; CDR3: CASSVQGGLSYEQYF
D: TRBD1; V: TRBV30; size: once; J: TRBJ1-6; DNA: TGTGCCTGGAGTGTAGGGGGCAGCGGTTCACCCCTCCACTTT; CDR3: CAWSVGGSGSPLHF
D: TRBD1; V: TRBV15; size: NA; J: TRBJ1-1; DNA: TGTGCCACCAGCAGAGATTGGACAGGGGGAGCGAACACTGAAGCTTTCTTT; CDR3: CATSRDWTGGANTEAFF
D: NA; V: TRBV28; size: NA; J: TRBJ2-7; DNA: TGTGCCAGCAGCAACTATCTAGGCGAGCAGTACTTC; CDR3: CASSNYLGEQYF